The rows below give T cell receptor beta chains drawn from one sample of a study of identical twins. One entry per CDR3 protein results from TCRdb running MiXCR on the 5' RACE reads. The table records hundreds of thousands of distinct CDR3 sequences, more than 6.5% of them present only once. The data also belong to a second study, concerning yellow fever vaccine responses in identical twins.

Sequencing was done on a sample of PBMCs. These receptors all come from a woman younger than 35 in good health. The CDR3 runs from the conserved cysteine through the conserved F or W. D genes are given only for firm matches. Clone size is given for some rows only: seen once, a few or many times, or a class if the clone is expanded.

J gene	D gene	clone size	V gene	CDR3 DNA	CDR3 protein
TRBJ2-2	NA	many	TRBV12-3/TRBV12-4	TGTGCCAGCAGGGGGGCGCAAGTTATCACCGGGGAGCTGTTTTTT	CASRGAQVITGELFF
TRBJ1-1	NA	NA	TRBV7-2	TGTGCCAGCAGCGTAAGGGACTCAAACACTGAAGCTTTCTTT	CASSVRDSNTEAFF
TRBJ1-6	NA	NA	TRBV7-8	TGTGCCAGCAGCTCGCTGTCGCAGGAAAATTCACCCCTCCACTTT	CASSSLSQENSPLHF
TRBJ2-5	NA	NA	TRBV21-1	TGTGCCAGCAGCAAAGAACAGGGGGCACCCCATCTCCAAGAGACCCAGTACTTC	CASSKEQGAPHLQETQYF
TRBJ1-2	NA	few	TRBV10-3	TGTGCCATCAGTGAGTCTGTCACCAACTATGGCTACACCTTC	CAISESVTNYGYTF
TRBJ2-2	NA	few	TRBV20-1	TGCAATGTCGGGTCGAACACCGGGGAGCTGTTTTTT	CNVGSNTGELFF
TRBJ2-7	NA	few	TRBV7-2	TGTGCCAGCAGCTCGCCCGGAGAAAAGGGGGGCGAGCAGTACTTC	CASSSPGEKGGEQYF
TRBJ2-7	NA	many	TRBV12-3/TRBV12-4	TGTGCCAGCAGTTTAGCGCGTGCAGGGCCCTACGAGCAGTACTTC	CASSLARAGPYEQYF
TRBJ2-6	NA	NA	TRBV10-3	TGTGCCATCAGTGAGAGGCTTGGGCAGGACGTCTCTGGGGCCAACGTCCTGACTTTC	CAISERLGQDVSGANVLTF
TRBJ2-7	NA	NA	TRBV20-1	TGCAGTGTGCTTCCCACCAACGGTCGATACGAGCAGTACTTC	CSVLPTNGRYEQYF
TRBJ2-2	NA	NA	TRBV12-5	TGTGCTAGTGGTTTGGGTTCCGGCGGGGAGCTGTTTTTT	CASGLGSGGELFF
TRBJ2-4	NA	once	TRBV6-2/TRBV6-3	TGTGCCACCTCGACGGGGCCAAACATTCAGTACTTC	CATSTGPNIQYF
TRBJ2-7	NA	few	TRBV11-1	TGTGCCAGCAGCATAGGGACTGGGATAGGATACGAGCAGTACTTC	CASSIGTGIGYEQYF
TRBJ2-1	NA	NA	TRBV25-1	TGTGCCAGCAGTGAATTAGGGGTAGTACCCTACAATGAGCAGTTCTTC	CASSELGVVPYNEQFF
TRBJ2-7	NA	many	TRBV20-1	TGCAGTGCTAGAGGGCAGATCTCCTACGAGCAGTACTTC	CSARGQISYEQYF
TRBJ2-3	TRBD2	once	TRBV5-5	TGTGCCAGCAGCTTAATTACTAGCGGGAGATTGGCAGATACGCAGTATTTT	CASSLITSGRLADTQYF
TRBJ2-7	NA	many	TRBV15	TGTGCCACCAGCAGAGTCGGCTACGAGCAGTACTTC	CATSRVGYEQYF
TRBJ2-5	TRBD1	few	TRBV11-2	TGTGCCAGCAGCCGTTCGGACAGGGGGCCCGTGGGGACCCAGTACTTC	CASSRSDRGPVGTQYF
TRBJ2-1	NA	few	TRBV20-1	TGCAGTGCTAGAGATAAAAAACTCCAGGGACTCCCGGTAAATGAGCAGTTCTTC	CSARDKKLQGLPVNEQFF
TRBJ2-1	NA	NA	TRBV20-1	TGCAGTGCTAGTGGGTTGGGCTTTGAGATAAATGAGCAGTTCTTC	CSASGLGFEINEQFF
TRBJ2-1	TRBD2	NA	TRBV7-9	TGTGCCAGCAGCTTCGGACTAGCGATGTTCTACAATGAGCAGTTCTTC	CASSFGLAMFYNEQFF
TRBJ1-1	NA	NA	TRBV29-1	TGCAGCGCAGCCCCTTCGAGCACTGAAGCTTTCTTT	CSAAPSSTEAFF
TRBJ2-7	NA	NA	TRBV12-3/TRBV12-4	TGTGCCAGCAGCCTTGAGCAGGGCGGACGCTACGAGCAGTACTTC	CASSLEQGGRYEQYF
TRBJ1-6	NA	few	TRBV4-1	TGCGCCAGCAGCCCCAATGGACCGAATTCACCCCTCCACTTT	CASSPNGPNSPLHF
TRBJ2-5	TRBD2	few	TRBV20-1	TGCAGGGCGGGAGAGGAGTACTTC	CRAGEEYF
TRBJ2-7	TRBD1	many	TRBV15	TGTGCCACCAGCAGAGCAGGGACAGGGGGACACGAGCAGTACTTC	CATSRAGTGGHEQYF
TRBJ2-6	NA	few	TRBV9	TGTGCCAGCAGCGTAGGGGGAGTAAGGGCCAACGTCCTGACTTTC	CASSVGGVRANVLTF
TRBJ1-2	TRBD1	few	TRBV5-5	TGTGCCAGCAGCAAACCGGGACAGAGCCCCCTCTTC	CASSKPGQSPLF
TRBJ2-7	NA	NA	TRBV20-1	TGCAGTGCTGATGCCCCAGCAGGGAAACGGAACGAGCAGTACTTC	CSADAPAGKRNEQYF
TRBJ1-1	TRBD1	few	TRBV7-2	TGTGCCAGCAGCTTAAAGGTTGCTGGCAGGGGGCAAACTGAAGCTTTCTTT	CASSLKVAGRGQTEAFF
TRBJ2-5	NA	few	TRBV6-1	TGTGCCAGCAGTGATGGGCAGGGGAGGGCCTTCAACCGAGAGACCCAGTACTTC	CASSDGQGRAFNRETQYF
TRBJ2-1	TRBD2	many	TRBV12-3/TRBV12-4	TGTGCCAGCAGCGGGACTAGCGGCCCCCGTGAGCAGTTCTTC	CASSGTSGPREQFF
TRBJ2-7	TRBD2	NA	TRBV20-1	TGCAGTGCTAGCGGTGGACTAGCGGGGACCTCCTACGAGCAGTACTTC	CSASGGLAGTSYEQYF
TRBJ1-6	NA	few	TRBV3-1	TGTGCCAGCAGCCATGGGACAACCAGGGGAGGTTCACCCCTCCACTTT	CASSHGTTRGGSPLHF
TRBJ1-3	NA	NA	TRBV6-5	TGTGCCAGCAGTTACCGCCGTGGACAGAACTCAGGAAACACCATATATTTT	CASSYRRGQNSGNTIYF
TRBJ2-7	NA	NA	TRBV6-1	TGTGCCAGCAGTGCCCGGCAGGCATCTACCTACGAGCAGTACTTC	CASSARQASTYEQYF
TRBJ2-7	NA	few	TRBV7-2	TGTGCCAGCAGTCTAAGGTTACGGTCCGAGCAGTACTTC	CASSLRLRSEQYF
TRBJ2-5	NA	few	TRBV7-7	TGTGCTAGCAGCTTAAGCGGTCCGGAGACCCAGTACTTC	CASSLSGPETQYF
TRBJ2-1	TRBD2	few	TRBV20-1	TGCAGTGCTAGAGATGGACTAGCGGGAGTAGGTGAGCAGTTCTTC	CSARDGLAGVGEQFF
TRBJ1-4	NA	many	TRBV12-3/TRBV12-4	TGTGCCAGCAGAGTCGGGACGGGAAATGAAAAACTGTTTTTT	CASRVGTGNEKLFF
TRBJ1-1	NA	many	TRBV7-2	TGTGCCAGCCCGACAGTCTACGGCACTGAAGCTTTCTTT	CASPTVYGTEAFF
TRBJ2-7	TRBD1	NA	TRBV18	TGTGCCAGCTCACCGGGCAGGGGGCGCAGCTACGAGCAGTACTTC	CASSPGRGRSYEQYF
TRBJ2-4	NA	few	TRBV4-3	TGCGCCAGCAGCCAAGATAGTCCTACGGGCTCCAAAAACATTCAGTACTTC	CASSQDSPTGSKNIQYF
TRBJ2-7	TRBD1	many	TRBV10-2	TGCGCCAGCAGTTCCGGGACAGGGGCCTTCGGGCAGTACTTC	CASSSGTGAFGQYF
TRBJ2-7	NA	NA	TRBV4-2	TGTGCCAGCAGCCGGTGGGGGACCGACGCTTACGAGCAGTACTTC	CASSRWGTDAYEQYF
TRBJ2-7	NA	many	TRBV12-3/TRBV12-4	TGTGCCAGCAGTTTTGCGGGCTACGAGCAGTACTTC	CASSFAGYEQYF
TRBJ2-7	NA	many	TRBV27	TGTGCCAGCAGTTTTGGAGGGGACACCTACGAGCAGTACTTC	CASSFGGDTYEQYF
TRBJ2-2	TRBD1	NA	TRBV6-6	TGTGCCAGCAGTAACAGGGGGGCCGGGGAGCTGTTTTTT	CASSNRGAGELFF
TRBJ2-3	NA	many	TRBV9	TGTGCCAGCAGCGTAGAGGGGCGGCTCGACACAGATACGCAGTATTTT	CASSVEGRLDTDTQYF